The T cell receptor (beta chain) under discussion was sequenced for a study of blood T cell repertoires in COVID-19. The wider study: Sources were T cells, B-cell-depleted T cells, or PBMCs; the material itself was cDNA or gDNA.

Assay: immunoSEQ multiplex PCR; the TCRdb copy retains only in-frame clones and omits some. The sample includes fewer than 350,000 clones, 88% of them seen just once. The sequence was collected from a woman in her 30s who had been exposed to COVID-19. Material: PBMCs or T cells enriched from blood (not recorded which).

CDR3 in DNA: TGCAGTGCTAGTGTTGCGGGTCAAGAGACCCAGTACTTC. Its translation: CSASVAGQETQYF. V usage is TRBV20-1 and J usage is TRBJ2-5; D may be TRBD2 (5 bases). CDR1 is DFQATT and CDR2 is SNEGSKA in the germline V gene (reference sequence). Deletions cut 3 bases from V and 2 bases from J, with 10 bases between. The CDR3 covers 13 residues.